This passage covers 16 T cell receptor beta chains from one sample sequenced in a study of low-dose radiotherapy and immunotherapy resistance in tumors. Regarding time point: after trial treatment. This sample's treatment: LDRT plus nivolumab, ipilimumab, low-dose cyclophosphamide and aspirin (RACIN trial). Alpha- and beta-chain coverage of first-strand cDNA came from TRAV- and TRBV-specific primers. For amplifying TCRs, the PCR ran for 15 to 20 cycles with Phusion, which was used together with a constant-region primer and the adapter on the V primers. TCRdb fed the reads into MiXCR, producing one record per CDR3 protein. The sample contains approximately 100,000 distinct CDR3 sequences, roughly 20% of which appear only once. Specimen: PBMCs, collected after low-dose radiotherapy plus immunotherapy. Receptors were obtained from a male donor with prostate cancer.

The chain joins TRBV6-2 or TRBV6-3 to TRBJ2-1, with D possibly being TRBD2 (7 bases). Germline CDR1 is MNHEY and CDR2 is SVGEGT. This CDR3 is 16 amino acids long. V lost 6 bases and J 0 bases, leaving 15 bases between the germline ends. CDR3 loop: CASRPRGASSYNEQFF. The CDR3 DNA sequence: TGTGCCAGCAGACCCCGGGGGGCTAGCTCCTACAATGAGCAGTTCTTC.

This clonotype was detected once. The gene calls are TRBV11-3 and TRBJ2-1; 7 nucleotides match TRBD2. This CDR3 region has 15 residues. Germline V lookup: CDR1 SGHNT, CDR2 YENEEA. Trimming took 5 bases from V and 5 from J; bases not matched to a gene: 9. CDR3 nucleotide sequence: TGTGCCAGCAGCCCCCAAAGCGGGAACAACAATGAGCAGTTCTTC. Translated, it gives CASSPQSGNNNEQFF.

The J gene is TRBJ2-7, the V gene TRBV5-3; D not certain. TRBV5-3 is known as an ORF, though its function is uncertain. The CDR3 loop spans 13 amino acids. Trimming pared 8 bases from V and 3 bases from J, leaving 15 bases between. CDR3 in DNA: TGTGCCAGCAGCCTCCACGGTGACTACGAGCAGTACTTC. Its translation: CASSLHGDYEQYF.

The genes are TRBV20-1 and TRBJ1-2; a possible D gene is TRBD1 (6 bases). V was shortened by 3 bases and J by 1 base, with 15 bases between the two germline ends. CDR1 is DFQATT, CDR2 SNEGSKA, per germline (reference sequence). The CDR3 length is 15 residues. CDR3 coding DNA: TGCAGTGCTAGTAGAGGGGGGGTATTTAACTATGGCTACACCTTC. Protein: CSASRGGVFNYGYTF.

Concerning this clonotype: This sequence is one base from a far larger clone and is likely a read error. The rearrangement uses TRBV6-5 and TRBJ2-1; 12 nucleotides line up with TRBD2. V gave up 1 base and J gave up 10 bases; unmatched junction bases: 11. The germline V gene has CDR1 MNHEY and CDR2 SVGAGI. The CDR3 sequence is 17 residues long. CDR3 amino acids: CASSYWASGGAIYEQFF. CDR3 in DNA: TGTGCCAGCAGTTACTGGGCTAGCGGGGGGGCCATTTACGAGCAGTTCTTC.

This clonotype was recorded many times. This chain connects TRBV6-5 to TRBJ1-3; no reliable D call. Germline-derived CDR1 and CDR2 are MNHEY and SVGAGI. The CDR3 is 15 amino acids. Trimming took off 8 bases at V and 1 base at J, with 15 bases between the two ends. CDR3 sequence: CASGGPGSSGNTIYF. The CDR3 DNA is TGTGCCAGCGGCGGCCCTGGGAGTTCTGGAAACACCATATATTTT.

Many counts were recorded for this clonotype. V usage is TRBV4-1 and J usage is TRBJ2-2; perhaps TRBD1 as D (6 bases). Germline V gene data show CDR1 as MGHRA and CDR2 as YSYEKL. The V end lost 5 bases, the J end lost 8 bases, and 18 bases lay between the germline ends. This CDR3 spans 15 amino acids. The CDR3 DNA reads TGCGCCAGCAGCTTAGAGGCACAGGGTACGGGGGAGCTGTTTTTT. Amino acids: CASSLEAQGTGELFF.

This clonotype was found many times. The chain joins TRBV6-6 to TRBJ2-4; possibly TRBD2 for D (7 bases). The germline CDR1 and CDR2 sequences are MNHNY and SVGAGI (reference sequence). The length of the CDR3 is 16 residues. V was pared by 6 bases and J by 0 bases, with 15 bases between. The CDR3 spells CASSPRGAIAKNIQYF. The CDR3 region has the DNA TGTGCCAGCAGCCCACGGGGGGCTATAGCCAAAAACATTCAGTACTTC.

Ten or more counts support this clonotype. The chain has TRBV6-2 or TRBV6-3 and TRBJ1-5; no definite D call. V shed 0 bases and J shed 4 bases, with 4 bases lying between them. The germline V gene encodes CDR1 MNHEY and CDR2 SVGEGT. This CDR3 is built from 13 residues. CDR3 loop: CASSYSNNQPQHF. In DNA, the CDR3 is TGTGCCAGCAGTTACTCCAATAATCAGCCCCAGCATTTT.

Ten or more counts support this clonotype. The genes are TRBV6-6 and TRBJ2-5, with D hard to call. Germline CDR1 MNHNY, CDR2 SVGAGI (reference sequence). Trimming took 2 bases from V and 7 from J, leaving 5 bases between them. The CDR3 is 11 amino acids. This chain's CDR3 is CASSYEGTQYF. The CDR3 DNA reads as TGTGCCAGCAGTTACGAAGGGACCCAGTACTTC.

This clonotype was counted at least ten times. CDR3 in DNA: TGCAGCGTTGAAGATAAGGACAGCGGGGCTAATGAAAAACTGTTTTTT. Protein product: CSVEDKDSGANEKLFF. The rearrangement joins TRBV29-1 to TRBJ1-4; weak D call: TRBD1 (6 bases). Germline V CDR1 and CDR2: SQVTM, ANQGSEA. V dropped 0 bases and J dropped 3 bases, with 14 bases sitting between them. This CDR3 is built from 16 residues.

This clonotype was seen repeatedly, ten times or more. The V gene is TRBV12-3 or TRBV12-4, the J gene TRBJ2-5; 8 positions agree with TRBD1. The junction had 3 bases not matched to a gene; V was cut back by 5 bases and J by 4 bases. The CDR3 runs to 13 residues. The CDR3 nucleotides are TGTGCCAGCAGTCGAGGACAGGGAGAGACCCAGTACTTC. It codes for CASSRGQGETQYF.

This clonotype has at least ten counts. This sequence joins TRBV20-1 and TRBJ2-1; 8 nucleotides line up with TRBD2. This CDR3 has 15 amino acids. J gave up 3 bases and V 3 bases, and 7 bases lay outside the gene matches. The germline CDR1 and CDR2 sequences are DFQATT and SNEGSKA (reference sequence). This CDR3 is CSASFSGLVYNEQFF. The CDR3, as DNA: TGCAGTGCTAGTTTTTCGGGACTAGTCTACAATGAGCAGTTCTTC.

The rearrangement uses TRBV19 and TRBJ1-1; tentatively, D is TRBD1 (5 bases). V shed 8 bases and J shed 0 bases, with 16 bases lying between them. CDR1 is LNHDA and CDR2 is SQIVND in the germline V gene (reference sequence). The CDR3 is 15 amino acids. The CDR3 loop is CASGRQPDMNTEAFF. CDR3 nucleotide sequence: TGTGCCAGTGGGAGACAGCCAGATATGAACACTGAAGCTTTCTTT.

This clonotype was counted ten times or more. The CDR3 bases are TGTGCCAGCATCCCCGGGACAGAGCACACCGGGGAGCTGTTTTTT. Encoded protein: CASIPGTEHTGELFF. The V call is TRBV12-3 or TRBV12-4, the J call TRBJ2-2; the match to TRBD1 covers 7 bases. With V trimmed by 7 bases and J by 3 bases, 8 bases remained unmatched. The CDR3 is 15 residues long.

Ten or more counts support this clonotype. V and J are TRBV7-9 and TRBJ2-2, with TRBD1 matching over 10 bases. CDR1 is SEHNR and CDR2 is FQNEAQ in the germline V gene (reference sequence). V gave up 6 bases and J gave up 2 bases; unmatched junction bases: 6. This CDR3 has 16 residues. CDR3 protein: CASRPDRGRNTGELFF. CDR3 nucleotides: TGTGCCAGCAGACCCGACAGGGGGCGTAACACCGGGGAGCTGTTTTTT.